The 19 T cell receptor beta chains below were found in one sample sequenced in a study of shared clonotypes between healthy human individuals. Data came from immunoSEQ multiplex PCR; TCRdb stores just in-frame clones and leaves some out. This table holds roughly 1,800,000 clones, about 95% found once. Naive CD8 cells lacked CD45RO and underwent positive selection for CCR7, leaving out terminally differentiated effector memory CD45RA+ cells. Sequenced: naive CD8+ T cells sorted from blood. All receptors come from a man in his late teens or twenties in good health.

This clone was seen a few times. The CDR3 loop is CASSQQGGTEAFF. The DNA for the CDR3 is TGTGCCAGCAGCCAACAGGGGGGCACTGAAGCTTTCTTT. The genes are TRBV6-5 and TRBJ1-1; 8 bases fit TRBD1. Germline CDR1 reads MNHEY; CDR2 reads SVGAGI. The CDR3 contains 13 residues. Trimming removed 6 bases from V and 4 bases from J; junction bases left unmatched: 4.

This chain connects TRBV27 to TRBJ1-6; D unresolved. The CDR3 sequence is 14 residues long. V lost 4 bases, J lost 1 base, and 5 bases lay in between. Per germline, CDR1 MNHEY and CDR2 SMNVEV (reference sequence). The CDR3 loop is CASSYLSYNSPLHF. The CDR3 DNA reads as TGTGCCAGCAGTTACTTATCCTATAATTCACCCCTCCACTTT.

The CDR3 protein is CASSFMGAPVEKLFF. In DNA form, the CDR3 reads TGTGCCAGCAGCTTCATGGGGGCCCCTGTGGAAAAACTGTTTTTT. The rearrangement uses TRBV5-4 and TRBJ1-4; possible D gene TRBD1, 6 bases. The CDR3 has 15 amino acids. Trimming stripped 2 bases from V and 8 bases from J, with 16 bases between. Germline CDR1 is SGHNT and CDR2 is YYREEE (reference sequence).

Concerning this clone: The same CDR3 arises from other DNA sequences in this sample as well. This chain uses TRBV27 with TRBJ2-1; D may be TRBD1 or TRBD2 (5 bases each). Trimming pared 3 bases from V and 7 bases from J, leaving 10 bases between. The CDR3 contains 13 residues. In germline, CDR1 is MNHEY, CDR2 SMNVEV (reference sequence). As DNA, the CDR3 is TGTGCCAGCAGTTTGGATTGGGGGAATGAGCAGTTCTTC. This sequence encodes CASSLDWGNEQFF.

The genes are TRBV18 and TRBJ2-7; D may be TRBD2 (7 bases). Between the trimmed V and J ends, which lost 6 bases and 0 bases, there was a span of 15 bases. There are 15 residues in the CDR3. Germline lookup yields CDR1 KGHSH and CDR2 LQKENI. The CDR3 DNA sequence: TGTGCCAGCTCCCCCCCGGGGGGCAGCTCCTACGAGCAGTACTTC. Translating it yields CASSPPGGSSYEQYF.

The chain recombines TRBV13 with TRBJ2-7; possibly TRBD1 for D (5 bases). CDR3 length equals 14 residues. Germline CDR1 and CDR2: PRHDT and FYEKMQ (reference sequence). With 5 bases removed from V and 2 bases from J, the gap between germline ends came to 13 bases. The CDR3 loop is CASSRVTGPYEQYF. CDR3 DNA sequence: TGTGCCAGCAGCCGAGTTACAGGTCCCTACGAGCAGTACTTC. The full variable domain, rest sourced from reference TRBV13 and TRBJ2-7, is AAGVIQSPRHLIKEKRETATLKCYPIPRHDTVYWYQQGPGQDPQFLISFYEKMQSDKGSIPDRFSAQQFSDYHSELNMSSLELGDSALYFCASSRVTGPYEQYFGPGTRLTVT.

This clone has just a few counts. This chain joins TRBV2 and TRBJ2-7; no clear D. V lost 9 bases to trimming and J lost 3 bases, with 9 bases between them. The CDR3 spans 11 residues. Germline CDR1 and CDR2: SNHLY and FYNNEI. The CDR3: CASGGHYEQYF. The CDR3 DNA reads TGTGCCAGTGGTGGCCACTACGAGCAGTACTTC.

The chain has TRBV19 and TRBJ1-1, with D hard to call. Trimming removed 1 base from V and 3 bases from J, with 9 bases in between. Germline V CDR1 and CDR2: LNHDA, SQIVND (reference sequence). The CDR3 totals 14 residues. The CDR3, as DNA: TGTGCCAGTAGTATAGGAGGTTCTGACACTGAAGCTTTCTTT. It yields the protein CASSIGGSDTEAFF.

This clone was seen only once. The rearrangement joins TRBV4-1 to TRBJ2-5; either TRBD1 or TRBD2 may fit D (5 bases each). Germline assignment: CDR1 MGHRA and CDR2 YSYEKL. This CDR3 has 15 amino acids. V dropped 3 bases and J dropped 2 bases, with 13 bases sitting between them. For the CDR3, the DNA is TGCGCCAGCAGCCATCGGGACCGCCGACAAGAGACCCAGTACTTC. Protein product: CASSHRDRRQETQYF.

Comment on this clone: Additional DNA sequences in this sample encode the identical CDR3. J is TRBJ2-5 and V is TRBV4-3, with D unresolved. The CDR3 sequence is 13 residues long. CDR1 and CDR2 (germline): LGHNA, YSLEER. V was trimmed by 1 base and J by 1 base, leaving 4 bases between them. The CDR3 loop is CASSQGIQETQYF. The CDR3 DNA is TGCGCCAGCAGCCAAGGGATCCAAGAGACCCAGTACTTC.

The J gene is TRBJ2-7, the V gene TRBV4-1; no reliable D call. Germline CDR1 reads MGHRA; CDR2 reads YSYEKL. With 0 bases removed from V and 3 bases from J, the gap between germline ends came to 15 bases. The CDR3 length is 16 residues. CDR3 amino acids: CASSQDVGMGYYEQYF. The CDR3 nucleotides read TGCGCCAGCAGCCAAGATGTGGGTATGGGTTACTACGAGCAGTACTTC.

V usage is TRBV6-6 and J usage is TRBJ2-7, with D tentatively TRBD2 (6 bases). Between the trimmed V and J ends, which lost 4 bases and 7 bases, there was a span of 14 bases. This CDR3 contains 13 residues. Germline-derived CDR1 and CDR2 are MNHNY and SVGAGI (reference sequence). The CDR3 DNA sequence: TGTGCCAGCAGTTTAAGACAGACTAGTGAGCAGTACTTC. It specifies CASSLRQTSEQYF.

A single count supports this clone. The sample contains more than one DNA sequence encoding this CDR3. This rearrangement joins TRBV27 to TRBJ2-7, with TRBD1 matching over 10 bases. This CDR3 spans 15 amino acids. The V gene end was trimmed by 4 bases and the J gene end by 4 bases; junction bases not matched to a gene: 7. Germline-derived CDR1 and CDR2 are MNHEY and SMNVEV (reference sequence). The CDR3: CASSSTGGASYEQYF. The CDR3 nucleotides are TGTGCCAGCAGTTCGACAGGGGGCGCGAGTTACGAGCAGTACTTC.

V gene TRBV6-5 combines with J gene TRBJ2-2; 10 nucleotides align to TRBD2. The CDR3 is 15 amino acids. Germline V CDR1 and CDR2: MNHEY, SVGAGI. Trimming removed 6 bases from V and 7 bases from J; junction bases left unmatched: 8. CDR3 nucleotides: TGTGCCAGCAGGCCACTAGCGGGAAAGAACGGGGAGCTGTTTTTT. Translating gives CASRPLAGKNGELFF.

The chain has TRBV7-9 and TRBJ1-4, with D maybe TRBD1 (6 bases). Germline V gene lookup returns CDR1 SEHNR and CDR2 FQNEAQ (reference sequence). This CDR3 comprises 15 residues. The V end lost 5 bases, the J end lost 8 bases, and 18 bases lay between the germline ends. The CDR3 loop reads CASSRTDWGGEKLFF. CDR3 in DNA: TGTGCCAGCAGCAGGACAGATTGGGGGGGCGAAAAACTGTTTTTT.

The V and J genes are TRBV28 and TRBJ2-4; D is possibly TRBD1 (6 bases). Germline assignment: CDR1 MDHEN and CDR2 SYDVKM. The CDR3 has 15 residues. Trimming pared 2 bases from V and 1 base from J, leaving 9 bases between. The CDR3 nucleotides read TGTGCCAGCAGTTTAGGCCAGGGGGCCAAAAACATTCAGTACTTC. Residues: CASSLGQGAKNIQYF.

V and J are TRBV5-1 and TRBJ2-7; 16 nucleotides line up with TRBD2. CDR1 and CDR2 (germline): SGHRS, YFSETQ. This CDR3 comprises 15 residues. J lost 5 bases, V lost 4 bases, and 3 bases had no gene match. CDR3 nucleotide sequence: TGCGCCAGCAGCCTCGGGACTAGCGGGAGGGACGAGCAGTACTTC. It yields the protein CASSLGTSGRDEQYF.

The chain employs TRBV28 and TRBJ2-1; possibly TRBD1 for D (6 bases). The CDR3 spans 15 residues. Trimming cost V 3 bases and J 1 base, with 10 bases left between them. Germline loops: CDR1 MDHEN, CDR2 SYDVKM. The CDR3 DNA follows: TGTGCCAGCAGTTTTTCAAGGGGGTCCTACAATGAGCAGTTCTTC. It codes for CASSFSRGSYNEQFF. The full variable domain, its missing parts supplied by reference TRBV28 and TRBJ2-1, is DVKVTQSSRYLVKRTGEKVFLECVQDMDHENMFWYRQDPGLGLRLIYFSYDVKMKEKGDIPEGYSVSREKKERFSLILESASTNQTSMYLCASSFSRGSYNEQFFGPGTRLTVL.

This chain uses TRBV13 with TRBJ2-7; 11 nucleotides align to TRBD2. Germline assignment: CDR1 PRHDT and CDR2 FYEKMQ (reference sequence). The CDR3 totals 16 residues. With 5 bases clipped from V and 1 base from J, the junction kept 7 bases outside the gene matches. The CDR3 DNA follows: TGTGCCAGCAGCAGCTTAGCGGGGGGGGCGTCCTACGAGCAGTACTTC. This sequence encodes CASSSLAGGASYEQYF.